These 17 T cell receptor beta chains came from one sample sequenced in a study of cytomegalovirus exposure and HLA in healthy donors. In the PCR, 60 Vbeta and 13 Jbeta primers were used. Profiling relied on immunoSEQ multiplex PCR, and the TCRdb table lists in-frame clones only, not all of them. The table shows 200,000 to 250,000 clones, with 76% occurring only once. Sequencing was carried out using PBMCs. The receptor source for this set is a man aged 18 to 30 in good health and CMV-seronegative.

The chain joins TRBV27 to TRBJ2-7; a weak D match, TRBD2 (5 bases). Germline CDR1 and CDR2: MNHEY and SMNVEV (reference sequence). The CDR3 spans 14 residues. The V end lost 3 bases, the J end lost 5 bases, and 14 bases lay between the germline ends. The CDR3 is CASSFLPGLNEQYF. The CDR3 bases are TGTGCCAGCAGTTTTTTGCCGGGGTTGAACGAGCAGTACTTC.

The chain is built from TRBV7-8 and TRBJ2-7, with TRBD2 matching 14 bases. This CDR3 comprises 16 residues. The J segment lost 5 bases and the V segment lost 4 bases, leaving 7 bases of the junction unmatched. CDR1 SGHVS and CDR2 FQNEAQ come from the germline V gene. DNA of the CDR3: TGTGCCAGCAGCTCGGGACTAGCGGGAGTCGTCGACGAGCAGTACTTC. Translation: CASSSGLAGVVDEQYF. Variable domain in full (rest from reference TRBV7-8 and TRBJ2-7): GAGVSQSPRYKVAKRGQDVALRCDPISGHVSLFWYQQALGQGPEFLTYFQNEAQLDKSGLPSDRFFAERPEGSVSTLKIQRTQQEDSAVYLCASSSGLAGVVDEQYFGPGTRLTVT.

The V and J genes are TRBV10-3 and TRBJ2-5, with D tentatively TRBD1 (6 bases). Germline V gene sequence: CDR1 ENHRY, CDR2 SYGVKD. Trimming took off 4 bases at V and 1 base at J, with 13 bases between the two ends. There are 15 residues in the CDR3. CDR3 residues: CAISGRDNSQETQYF. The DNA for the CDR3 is TGTGCCATCAGTGGACGGGACAACTCCCAAGAGACCCAGTACTTC.

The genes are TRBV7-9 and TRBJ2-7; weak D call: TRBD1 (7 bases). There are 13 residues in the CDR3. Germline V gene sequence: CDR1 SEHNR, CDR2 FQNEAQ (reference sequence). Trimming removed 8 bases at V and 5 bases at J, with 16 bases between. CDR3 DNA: TGTGCCAGCGGCCAGGGGGGCGCGGACGAGCAGTACTTC. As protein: CASGQGGADEQYF.

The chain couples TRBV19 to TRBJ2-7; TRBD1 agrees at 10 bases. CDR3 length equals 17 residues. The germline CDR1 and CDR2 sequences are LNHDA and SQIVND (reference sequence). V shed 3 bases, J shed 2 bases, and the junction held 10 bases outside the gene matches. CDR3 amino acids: CASSMLLGTGAAYEQYF. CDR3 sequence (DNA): TGTGCCAGTAGTATGCTCTTAGGGACAGGGGCAGCCTACGAGCAGTACTTC.

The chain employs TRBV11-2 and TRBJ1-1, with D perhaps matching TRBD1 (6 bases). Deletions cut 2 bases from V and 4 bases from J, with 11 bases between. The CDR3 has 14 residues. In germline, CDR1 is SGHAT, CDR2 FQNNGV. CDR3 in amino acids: CASSLRRGSTEAFF. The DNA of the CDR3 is TGTGCCAGCAGCTTAAGAAGGGGGTCCACTGAAGCTTTCTTT.

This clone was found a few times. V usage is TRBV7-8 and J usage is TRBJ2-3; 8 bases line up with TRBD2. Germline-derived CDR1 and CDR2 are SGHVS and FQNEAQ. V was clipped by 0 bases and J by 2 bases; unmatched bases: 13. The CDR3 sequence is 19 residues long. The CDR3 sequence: CASSLAAAGVSIVTDTQYF. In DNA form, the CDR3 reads TGTGCCAGCAGCTTAGCTGCAGCGGGAGTGTCGATTGTCACAGATACGCAGTATTTT.

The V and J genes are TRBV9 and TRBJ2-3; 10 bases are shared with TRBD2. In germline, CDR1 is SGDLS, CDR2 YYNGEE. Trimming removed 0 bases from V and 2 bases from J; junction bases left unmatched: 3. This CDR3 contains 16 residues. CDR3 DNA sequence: TGTGCCAGCAGCGTAGCAGCGGGAGGGATCACAGATACGCAGTATTTT. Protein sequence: CASSVAAGGITDTQYF.

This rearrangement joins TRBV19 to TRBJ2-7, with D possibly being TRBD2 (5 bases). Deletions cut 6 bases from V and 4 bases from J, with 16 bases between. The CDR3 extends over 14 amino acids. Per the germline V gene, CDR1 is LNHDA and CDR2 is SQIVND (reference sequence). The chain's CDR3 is CASSHGVAEYEQYF. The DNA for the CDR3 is TGTGCCAGTAGCCACGGGGTAGCCGAGTACGAGCAGTACTTC.

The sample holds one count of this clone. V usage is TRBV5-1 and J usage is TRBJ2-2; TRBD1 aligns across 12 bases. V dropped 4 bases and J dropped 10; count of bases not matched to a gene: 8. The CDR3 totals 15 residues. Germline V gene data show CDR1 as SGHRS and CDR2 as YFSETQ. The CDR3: CASSPFGTGGEELFF. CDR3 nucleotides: TGCGCCAGCAGCCCGTTCGGGACAGGGGGCGAGGAGCTGTTTTTT.

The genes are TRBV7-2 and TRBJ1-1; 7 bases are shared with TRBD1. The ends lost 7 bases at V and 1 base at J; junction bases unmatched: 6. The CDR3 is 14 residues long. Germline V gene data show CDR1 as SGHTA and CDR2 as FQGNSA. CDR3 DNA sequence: TGTGCCAGCACTCTAGGGGGCGGGAACACTGAAGCTTTCTTT. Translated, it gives CASTLGGGNTEAFF.

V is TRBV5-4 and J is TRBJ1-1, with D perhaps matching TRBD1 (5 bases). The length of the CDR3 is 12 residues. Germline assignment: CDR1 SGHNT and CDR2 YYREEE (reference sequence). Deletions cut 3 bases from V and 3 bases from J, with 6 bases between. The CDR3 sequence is CASSSRDTEAFF. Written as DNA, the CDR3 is TGTGCCAGCAGCTCCAGGGACACTGAAGCTTTCTTT.

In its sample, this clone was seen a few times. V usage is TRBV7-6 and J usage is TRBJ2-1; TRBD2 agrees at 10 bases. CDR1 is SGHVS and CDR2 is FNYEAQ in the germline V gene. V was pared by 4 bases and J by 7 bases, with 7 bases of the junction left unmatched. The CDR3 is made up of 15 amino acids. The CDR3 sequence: CASSSPLAGANEQFF. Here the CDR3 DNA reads TGTGCCAGCAGCTCTCCCCTAGCGGGAGCGAATGAGCAGTTCTTC.

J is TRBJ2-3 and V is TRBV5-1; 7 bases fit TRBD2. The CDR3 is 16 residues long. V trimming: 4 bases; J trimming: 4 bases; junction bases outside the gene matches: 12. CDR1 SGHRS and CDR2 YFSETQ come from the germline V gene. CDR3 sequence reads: CASSLNFGGVSDTQYF. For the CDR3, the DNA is TGCGCCAGCAGCCTCAATTTTGGGGGGGTCTCAGATACGCAGTATTTT.

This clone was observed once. CDR3: CASSPRTSGIYNEQFF. The CDR3 nucleotides read TGTGCCAGCAGCCCCCGGACTAGCGGGATCTACAATGAGCAGTTCTTC. The chain combines TRBV9 with TRBJ2-1; 12 nucleotides match TRBD2. The CDR3 contains 16 residues. J gave up 3 bases and V 4 bases, and 5 bases lay outside the gene matches. The germline V gene encodes CDR1 SGDLS and CDR2 YYNGEE.

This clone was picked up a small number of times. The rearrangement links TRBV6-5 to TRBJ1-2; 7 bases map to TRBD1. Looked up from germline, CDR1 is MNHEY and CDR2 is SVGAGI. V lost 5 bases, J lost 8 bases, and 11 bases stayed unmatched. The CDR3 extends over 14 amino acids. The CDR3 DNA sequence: TGTGCCAGCAGTCTGACAGGGTTTGAGCACGGCTACACCTTC. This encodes CASSLTGFEHGYTF.

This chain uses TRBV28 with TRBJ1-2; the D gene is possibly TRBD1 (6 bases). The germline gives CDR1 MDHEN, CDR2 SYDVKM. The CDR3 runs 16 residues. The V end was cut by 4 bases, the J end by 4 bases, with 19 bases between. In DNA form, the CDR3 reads TGTGCCAGCAGTTCGCCGGCAGGGGCGCTGGGCTATGGCTACACCTTC. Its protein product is CASSSPAGALGYGYTF.